The T cell receptor beta chain described here comes from a study of metastatic and nonmetastatic thyroid tumors. Study in general: It was across blood and tumor or nodule tissue from malignant and benign thyroid patients that repertoires were compared. Study observations and caveats: Malignant thyroid tumors reportedly had TCR beta diversity that was significantly higher than in benign nodules, in blood and tumor.

Per the authors' pipeline: Clinicopathological groups differed in CDR3, with these differences serving to build a distant-metastasis classifier for papillary thyroid cancer. TCRdb re-called clones from the PCR reads using MiXCR. TCRdb's processing, not the study's, gives the V and J calls here. The table lists some 15,000 clones, around 3.6% of them singletons. This CDR3 has 12 amino acids. After removal of 6 bases from V and 4 bases from J, the junction contained 3 bases not matched to a gene. Germline CDR1 is SNHLY and CDR2 is FYNNEI. Of note for this clone: Its specificity is not known.

Thyroid surgery had not been preceded by any treatment in any patient. The rearrangement links TRBV2 to TRBJ2-7, with 7 positions matching TRBD1. The sequence was collected from a female donor with papillary thyroid cancer or a benign thyroid nodule (not recorded which). Some clones in this sample may be carry-over from other donors' samples. The sample was tumor tissue. In DNA, the CDR3 is TGTGCCAGCAGCCGGGACAGATACGAGCAGTACTTC. It translates to CASSRDRYEQYF.